The present T cell receptor beta chain was sequenced within a study of T cell changes during pregnancy in multiple sclerosis. The germline CDR1 and CDR2 sequences are MGHDK and SYGVNS. The CDR3 has 11 amino acids. V lost 1 base to trimming and J lost 6 bases, with 3 bases between them. Profiling relied on immunoSEQ multiplex PCR, and the TCRdb table lists in-frame clones only, not all of them. The sample contains approximately 64,000 clones, 80% to 95% of which appear only once. The chain has TRBV25-1 and TRBJ1-2; the D is unclear. The sample consisted of peripheral blood, taken in the second trimester of pregnancy. This TCR was sampled from a female donor in good health, enrolled as a control in a pregnancy study. CDR3 in amino acids: CASSEFDGYTF. The CDR3 DNA reads TGTGCCAGCAGTGAATTCGATGGCTACACCTTC.